This passage covers 20 T cell receptor beta chains from one sample sequenced in a study of T-cell reconstitution after alpha-beta-depleted transplantation in children. Using unique molecular identifiers, the investigators prepared the TCRbeta library. TCRdb recomputed calls from the PCR reads with MiXCR, one row per CDR3 protein. The sample lists hundreds of thousands of distinct CDR3 sequences, around 7.8% seen once, with just under 6.5% in the top ten. Here the sequenced sample was PBMCs, mostly from graft donor cells, taken 180 days after TCRalphabeta/CD19-depleted stem cell transplant. All receptors derive from a male patient aged 10 to 17 who had a stem cell transplant for acute lymphoblastic leukemia, so the T cells may come from the graft donor.

The table lists this clonotype with many counts. The rearrangement uses TRBV4-2 and TRBJ1-4, with a possible D match to TRBD1 (5 bases). Germline V gives CDR1 LGHNA, CDR2 YNFKEQ. The V end was cut by 4 bases, the J end by 8 bases, with 14 bases between. The CDR3 totals 14 residues. CDR3 sequence: CASSPPGPLEKLFF. CDR3 bases: TGTGCCAGCAGCCCCCCGGGACCCTTGGAAAAACTGTTTTTT.

Worth noting for this clonotype: A read error may explain this, as a much larger clone is one base away. The DNA for the CDR3 is TGTGCCAGCAGCGTCGTCCCGGGGGGGCAGACAGATACGCAGTATTTT. As protein: CASSVVPGGQTDTQYF. The chain links TRBV7-2 to TRBJ2-3; 8 positions agree with TRBD2. This CDR3 is 16 amino acids long. Per germline, CDR1 SGHTA and CDR2 FQGNSA. V trimming: 5 bases; J trimming: 3 bases; junction bases outside the gene matches: 10.

This clonotype was seen repeatedly, ten times or more. The CDR3 DNA reads TGTGCCACCAGTGATCCGGGACAGGGGATATCCAAAAACATTCAGTACTTC. It encodes CATSDPGQGISKNIQYF. The rearrangement joins TRBV24-1 to TRBJ2-4; 10 bases agree with TRBD1. V lost 3 bases, J lost 2 bases, and 6 bases stayed unmatched. The CDR3 consists of 17 residues. In germline, CDR1 is KGHDR, CDR2 SFDVKD.

The chain employs TRBV6-1 and TRBJ2-3, with TRBD2 as a possible D gene (6 bases). Germline lookup yields CDR1 MNHNS and CDR2 SASEGT. The CDR3 runs to 17 residues. Trimming took off 5 bases at V and 3 bases at J, with 21 bases between the two ends. The CDR3 DNA reads TGTGCCAGCAGTCCAGGTCTGCGGGGCTCCCGGACAGATACGCAGTATTTT. Translating it yields CASSPGLRGSRTDTQYF.

The chain joins TRBV3-1 to TRBJ2-5, with a weak D call TRBD1 (6 bases). Trimming stripped 2 bases from V and 5 bases from J, with 12 bases between. The CDR3 extends over 14 amino acids. The germline CDR1 and CDR2 sequences are LGHDT and YNNKEL (reference sequence). For the CDR3, the DNA is TGTGCCAGCAGCCAAATGGGGGCGGTCGAGACCCAGTACTTC. Translated: CASSQMGAVETQYF.

This clonotype was seen a handful of times. In DNA form, the CDR3 reads TGTGCCATCAGTCCGGACTTAAACGAGCAGTACTTC. Protein product: CAISPDLNEQYF. The V call is TRBV10-3, the J call TRBJ2-7; TRBD2 might be the D (5 bases). The CDR3 loop spans 12 amino acids. CDR1 is ENHRY and CDR2 is SYGVKD in the germline V gene. The V end was cut by 5 bases, the J end by 5 bases, with 10 bases between.

This clonotype has at least ten counts. The V and J genes are TRBV20-1 and TRBJ2-7, with D perhaps being TRBD1 or TRBD2 (5 bases each). This CDR3 has 11 residues. V lost 0 bases and J lost 10, with 10 bases in between. Germline assignment: CDR1 DFQATT and CDR2 SNEGSKA (reference sequence). The CDR3 coding sequence is TGCAGTGCTAGAGATTTGGGACGTCAGTACTTC. Amino acids: CSARDLGRQYF.

This clonotype was observed at least ten times. This chain uses TRBV3-1 with TRBJ2-7; the match to TRBD2 covers 10 bases. Trimming cost V 2 bases and J 3 bases; bases outside gene matches: 4. The CDR3 runs 15 residues. Germline V CDR1 and CDR2: LGHDT, YNNKEL (reference sequence). The CDR3 loop reads CASSQTSGALYEQYF. For the CDR3, the DNA is TGTGCCAGCAGCCAAACTAGCGGGGCCCTCTACGAGCAGTACTTC.

This clonotype was counted a few times. The V gene is TRBV7-3, the J gene TRBJ2-1; D tentatively reads TRBD1 or TRBD2 (6 bases each). The CDR3 is 14 residues long. The germline V gene encodes CDR1 SGHTA and CDR2 FQGTGA. With 2 bases removed from V and 5 bases from J, the gap between germline ends came to 10 bases. The CDR3 loop reads CASSLLGGDNEQFF. The CDR3 DNA sequence: TGTGCCAGCAGCTTACTGGGGGGCGACAATGAGCAGTTCTTC.

In this sample, this clonotype turned up many times. The V and J genes are TRBV6-2 or TRBV6-3 and TRBJ1-1; D might be TRBD1 (5 bases). The CDR3 length is 15 residues. The V gene's germline CDR1 is MNHEY and CDR2 SVGEGT. The V end was cut by 2 bases, the J end by 2 bases, with 12 bases between. The CDR3 reads CASSYGEGQNTEAFF. As DNA, the CDR3 is TGTGCCAGCAGTTACGGAGAGGGGCAAAACACTGAAGCTTTCTTT.

This clonotype was seen repeatedly, ten times or more. The chain has TRBV5-1 and TRBJ2-2, with 13 positions matching TRBD2. The CDR3 is made up of 16 amino acids. V trimming: 4 bases; J trimming: 6 bases; junction bases outside the gene matches: 6. The V gene's germline CDR1 is SGHRS and CDR2 YFSETQ. The CDR3 bases are TGCGCCAGCAGCCGCGGACTAGCGGGAGTGTCCGGGGAGCTGTTTTTT. Its protein is CASSRGLAGVSGELFF.

In its sample, this clonotype was seen many times. In DNA, the CDR3 is TGTGCCAGCAGCGTACGGGACGAGCAGTACTTC. Protein: CASSVRDEQYF. The V and J genes are TRBV9 and TRBJ2-7; D ambiguous. The germline gives CDR1 SGDLS, CDR2 YYNGEE. V was clipped by 1 base and J by 5 bases, with 4 bases between them. The CDR3 contains 11 residues.

This clonotype was recorded at least ten times. The chain carries TRBV2 and TRBJ2-7; TRBD2 aligns across 9 bases. The V and J ends lost 5 bases and 6 bases, in that order; junction bases with no gene match: 8. Per the germline V gene, CDR1 is SNHLY and CDR2 is FYNNEI. The CDR3 totals 14 residues. The CDR3 sequence: CASSRKAGGLEQYF. Written as DNA, the CDR3 is TGTGCCAGCAGTCGGAAGGCGGGAGGGCTCGAGCAGTACTTC.

This clonotype was recorded many times. The chain carries TRBV7-9 and TRBJ2-5; D gene unclear. Trimming cost V 5 bases and J 7 bases, with 8 bases left between them. Germline V lookup: CDR1 SEHNR, CDR2 FQNEAQ (reference sequence). The CDR3 length is 11 residues. This CDR3 is CASSPSWTQYF. The CDR3 bases are TGTGCCAGCAGCCCGTCGTGGACCCAGTACTTC.

About this clonotype: The junction departs from the called germline gene at one end, perhaps through a read error. The chain is built from TRBV3-1 and TRBJ2-5; no clear D. Germline V gene data show CDR1 as LGHDT and CDR2 as YNNKEL (reference sequence). This CDR3 has 15 residues. The CDR3: CATSQGLLPSETQYF. CDR3 coding DNA: TGTGCCACCAGCCAAGGGTTACTCCCGTCGGAGACCCAGTACTTC.

Many counts were recorded for this clonotype. This rearrangement joins TRBV5-1 to TRBJ1-1; D remains ambiguous. The CDR3 contains 11 residues. V dropped 4 bases and J dropped 6 bases, with 7 bases sitting between them. Germline CDR1 is SGHRS and CDR2 is YFSETQ. CDR3 in amino acids: CASSGWSEAFF. In DNA, the CDR3 is TGCGCCAGCAGCGGGTGGTCTGAAGCTTTCTTT.

This clonotype was seen at least ten times. The chain is built from TRBV4-3 and TRBJ2-2, with D hard to call. This CDR3 region has 15 residues. The ends were cut back, 0 bases at V and 6 bases at J, with 11 bases in the middle. CDR1 is LGHNA, CDR2 YSLEER, per germline. The CDR3 sequence is CASSQDLRPSGELFF. The CDR3 DNA reads as TGCGCCAGCAGCCAAGATCTCCGTCCCTCCGGGGAGCTGTTTTTT.

The table lists this clonotype with many counts. The J gene is TRBJ2-7, the V gene TRBV20-1; 10 bases match TRBD2. The ends lost 5 bases at V and 8 bases at J; junction bases unmatched: 9. This CDR3 comprises 13 residues. The germline CDR1 and CDR2 sequences are DFQATT and SNEGSKA (reference sequence). CDR3 DNA sequence: TGCAGTGCTTCGGCTAGCGGGAGTAGTAAGCAGTACTTC. It yields the protein CSASASGSSKQYF.

This clonotype has at least ten counts. The chain links TRBV5-1 to TRBJ1-5, with a possible D match to TRBD1 (6 bases). Germline V gene data show CDR1 as SGHRS and CDR2 as YFSETQ. The length of the CDR3 is 13 residues. Trimming shortened V by 1 base and J by 6 bases, and 8 bases separated the two germline ends. The CDR3 protein is CASSLQGTQPQHF. DNA of the CDR3: TGCGCCAGCAGCTTGCAGGGGACTCAGCCCCAGCATTTT.

This clonotype was seen repeatedly, ten times or more. This chain joins TRBV4-2 and TRBJ1-1; TRBD1 matches at 7 bases. CDR1 LGHNA and CDR2 YNFKEQ come from the germline V gene. The CDR3 covers 13 residues. V dropped 4 bases and J dropped 5; count of bases not matched to a gene: 4. CDR3 sequence reads: CASSPNRGTEAFF. The CDR3 nucleotides are TGTGCCAGCAGCCCAAACAGGGGAACTGAAGCTTTCTTT.